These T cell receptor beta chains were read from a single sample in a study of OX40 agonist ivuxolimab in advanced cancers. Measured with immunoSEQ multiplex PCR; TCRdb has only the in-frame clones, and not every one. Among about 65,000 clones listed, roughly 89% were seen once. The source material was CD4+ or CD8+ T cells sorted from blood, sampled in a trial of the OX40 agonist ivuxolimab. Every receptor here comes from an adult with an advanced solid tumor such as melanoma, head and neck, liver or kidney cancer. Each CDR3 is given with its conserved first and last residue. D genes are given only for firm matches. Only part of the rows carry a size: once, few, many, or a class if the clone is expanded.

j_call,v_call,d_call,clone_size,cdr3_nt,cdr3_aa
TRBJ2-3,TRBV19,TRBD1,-,TGTGCCAGTAGTGTTCAAAGGGGGCGGAATACGCAGTATTTT,CASSVQRGRNTQYF
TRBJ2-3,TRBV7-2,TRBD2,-,TGTGCCAGCAGCGCTCTTGGGGGGCGGGGGGCAGATACGCAGTATTTT,CASSALGGRGADTQYF
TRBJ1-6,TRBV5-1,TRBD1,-,TGCGCCAGCAGCTCGAGGACAGGGGGAAGCTCCTATAATTCACCCCTCCACTTT,CASSSRTGGSSYNSPLHF
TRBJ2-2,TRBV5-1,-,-,TGCGCCAGCAGCTTGGGGAATCCCGGGGAGCTGTTTTTT,CASSLGNPGELFF
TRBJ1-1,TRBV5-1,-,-,TGCGCCAGCAGCTTGGGGCGGAATATGAACACTGAAGCTTTCTTT,CASSLGRNMNTEAFF
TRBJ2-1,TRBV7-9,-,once,TGTGCCAGCAGCTTAGCCCGACAGAACAATGAGCAGTTCTTC,CASSLARQNNEQFF
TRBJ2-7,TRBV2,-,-,TGTGCCAGCCGCCCGGGACCGAGCTCCTACGAGCAGTACTTC,CASRPGPSSYEQYF
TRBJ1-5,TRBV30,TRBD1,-,TGTGCCTGGAGTCTCGGGACAGCGGTAGGTCAGCCCCAGCATTTT,CAWSLGTAVGQPQHF
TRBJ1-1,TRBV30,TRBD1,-,TGTGCCTACAGGGGGCTTAGCACTGAAGCTTTCTTT,CAYRGLSTEAFF
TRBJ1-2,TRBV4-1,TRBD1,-,TGCGCCAGCAGCCCAGGACAGGGAATGGACTATGGCTACACCTTC,CASSPGQGMDYGYTF
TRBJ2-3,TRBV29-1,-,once,TGCAGCGTTGAAGATCTGTGGCGGGGCACAGATACGCAGTATTTT,CSVEDLWRGTDTQYF
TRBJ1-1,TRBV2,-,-,TGTGCCAGCAGTGCGCCAGGATCCGGTGGGGCTTTCTTT,CASSAPGSGGAFF
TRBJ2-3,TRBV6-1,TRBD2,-,TGTGCCAGCAGTGACTGGACTAGCGGGGATAAAGATACGCAGTATTTT,CASSDWTSGDKDTQYF